The clone carrying this TCR beta chain was counted at least ten times. Its antigen is undetermined. The TCR beta library used iRepertoire HTBI primers with Arm-PCR amplification of CDR3. TCRdb re-derived calls from the multiplex PCR reads in MiXCR, one entry per CDR3 protein. This sample yields about 210,000 distinct CDR3 sequences, of which approximately 18% are seen a single time; roughly 12% belongs to the top ten. Germline CDR1 and CDR2: SGHVS and FNYEAQ. This CDR3 is built from 15 residues. V was clipped by 2 bases and J by 2 bases, with 13 bases between them. The time point was: newly diagnosed GD, antithyroid drugs for less than 3 months. From RNA extracted from PBMCs, the TCR library was made. The sample belongs to a study of regulatory T cells in long-lasting Graves disease. About the research overall: Duration of antithyroid drug therapy among newly diagnosed Graves' patients was under 3 months. Study-level points and caveats: Owing to a sample size that was small, accuracy may have been reduced.

The same specimen was also included in a second study, on T cells in Graves' hyperthyroidism and ophthalmopathy. That work adds: HTBI primers drove first-round RT-PCR of the TCR CDR3.

J is TRBJ2-7 and V is TRBV7-6; tentative D call: TRBD2 (6 bases). This specimen was peripheral blood mononuclear cells (PBMCs), taken at new diagnosis, from a patient treated with antithyroid drugs. The sequence was obtained from a woman aged 25 to 39 with Graves disease. In DNA, the CDR3 is TGTGCCAGCAGCTTAATAGCGGACCCAACCTACGAGCAGTACTTC. This encodes CASSLIADPTYEQYF.